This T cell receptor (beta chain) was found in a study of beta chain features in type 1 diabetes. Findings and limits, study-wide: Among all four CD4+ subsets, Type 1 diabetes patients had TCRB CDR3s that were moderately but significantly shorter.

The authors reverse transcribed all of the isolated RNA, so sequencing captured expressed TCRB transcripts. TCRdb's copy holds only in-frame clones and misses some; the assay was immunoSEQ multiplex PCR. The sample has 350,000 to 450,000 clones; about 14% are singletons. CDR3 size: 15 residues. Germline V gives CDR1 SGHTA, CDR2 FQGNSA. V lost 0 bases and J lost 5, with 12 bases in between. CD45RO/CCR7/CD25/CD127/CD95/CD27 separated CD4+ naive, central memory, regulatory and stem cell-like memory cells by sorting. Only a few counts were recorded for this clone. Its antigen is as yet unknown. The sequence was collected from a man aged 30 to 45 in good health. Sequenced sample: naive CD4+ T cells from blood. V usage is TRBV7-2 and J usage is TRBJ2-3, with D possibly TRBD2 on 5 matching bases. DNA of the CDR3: TGTGCCAGCAGCTTAGCGAGGGAGCAAAAAGATACGCAGTATTTT. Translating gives CASSLAREQKDTQYF.